Below are 12 T cell receptor beta chains sequenced from a single sample in a study of beta chain features in type 1 diabetes. Reverse transcribing all isolated RNA meant expressed TCRB transcripts were sequenced. Sequencing was performed with immunoSEQ multiplex PCR; in TCRdb, only in-frame clones are kept and a portion is missing. This table has some 200,000 clones, roughly 10% appearing once. Sequencing was carried out using central memory CD4+ T cells from blood. Receptor source: a young man in good health.

The V call is TRBV29-1, the J call TRBJ1-5; no definite D call. CDR3 length equals 13 residues. The germline V gene has CDR1 SQVTM and CDR2 ANQGSEA. V lost 0 bases and J 6 bases, leaving 9 bases between the germline ends. DNA for the CDR3: TGCAGCGTTGAAGAACAGTCAGGTCAGCCCCAGCATTTT. It is translated as CSVEEQSGQPQHF.

This clone showed up just a few times. The CDR3 sequence is CASSQGPASGAYEQYF. Written as DNA, the CDR3 is TGCGCCAGCAGCCAGGGCCCGGCTAGCGGGGCCTACGAGCAGTACTTC. The V call is TRBV4-3, the J call TRBJ2-7, with 9 bases matching TRBD2. This CDR3 region has 16 residues. Germline V gene data show CDR1 as LGHNA and CDR2 as YSLEER. The V gene end was trimmed by 3 bases and the J gene end by 2 bases; junction bases not matched to a gene: 8.

The V gene is TRBV28, the J gene TRBJ2-1, with D uncertain. The CDR3 contains 13 residues. Germline-derived CDR1 and CDR2 are MDHEN and SYDVKM. V was cut by 7 bases and J by 5 bases, with 12 bases left in between. The CDR3 spells CASKTRTNNEQFF. The CDR3 nucleotides read TGTGCCAGCAAGACCAGGACCAACAATGAGCAGTTCTTC.

A few counts support this clone. The chain employs TRBV7-3 and TRBJ2-4; D perhaps matches TRBD1 (7 bases). The CDR3 covers 14 residues. Trimming removed 5 bases at V and 7 bases at J, with 15 bases between. Per the germline V gene, CDR1 is SGHTA and CDR2 is FQGTGA. Written as DNA, the CDR3 is TGTGCCAGCAGCCCCAGGGGGGACAGTAACATTCAGTACTTC. It encodes CASSPRGDSNIQYF.

This clone was found a few times. The chain couples TRBV11-2 to TRBJ2-7, with D hard to call. CDR3 size: 14 residues. Germline V gives CDR1 SGHAT, CDR2 FQNNGV. Between the trimmed V and J ends, which lost 3 bases and 5 bases, there was a span of 14 bases. The DNA for the CDR3 is TGTGCCAGCAGCTTCGGCCAGAGCCGAAACGAGCAGTACTTC. Amino acids: CASSFGQSRNEQYF.

This clone was picked up a small number of times. The chain employs TRBV29-1 and TRBJ2-4; 9 positions match TRBD2. The CDR3 is 15 amino acids. V shed 2 bases and J 6 bases; nucleotides not matched to a gene: 8. CDR1 SQVTM and CDR2 ANQGSEA come from the germline V gene. Written as DNA, the CDR3 is TGCAGCGTTGAAATGGTAGCGGGAGTTAGAAACATTCAGTACTTC. It encodes CSVEMVAGVRNIQYF.

The CDR3 DNA follows: TGTGCCAGCAGCCCTCACGCGGGACTAGCGGGAGGGAACTATGAGCAGTTCTTC. Amino acids: CASSPHAGLAGGNYEQFF. The gene calls are TRBV7-8 and TRBJ2-1, with TRBD2 matching 16 bases. J lost 8 bases, V lost 5 bases, and 12 bases had no gene match. There are 18 residues in the CDR3. Looked up from germline, CDR1 is SGHVS and CDR2 is FQNEAQ.

This chain connects TRBV21-1 to TRBJ2-4. TRBV21-1 is reported as a pseudogene. The CDR3 length is 16 residues. The CDR3 DNA sequence: TGTGCCAGCAGCAAAGCCGTCGCTTTAGCCAAAAACATTCAGTACTTC. It encodes CASSKAVALAKNIQYF.

This clone occurred a few times. The chain uses TRBV19 and TRBJ2-1; D possibly uses TRBD1 or TRBD2 (5 bases each). Germline V lookup: CDR1 LNHDA, CDR2 SQIVND (reference sequence). The CDR3 has 16 residues. The V end lost 3 bases, the J end lost 0 bases, and 12 bases lay between the germline ends. The CDR3 sequence: CASSILGGGSYNEQFF. The CDR3 region has the DNA TGTGCCAGTAGTATCCTTGGTGGGGGCTCCTACAATGAGCAGTTCTTC.

This clone turned up a few times. The DNA for the CDR3 is TGTGCCAGCAGCCACGACTCCACAGTTAACTATGGCTACACCTTC. Its translation is CASSHDSTVNYGYTF. The genes are TRBV7-2 and TRBJ1-2; no clear D. Germline V gene data show CDR1 as SGHTA and CDR2 as FQGNSA. Deletions cut 5 bases from V and 1 base from J, with 14 bases between. The CDR3 consists of 15 residues.

The chain couples TRBV29-1 to TRBJ1-4, with 7 bases identical to TRBD1. The CDR3 has 12 residues. Germline-derived CDR1 and CDR2 are SQVTM and ANQGSEA. J lost 5 bases, V lost 7 bases, and 4 bases had no gene match. The DNA for the CDR3 is TGCAGCGCGGGACAGAGCAATGAAAAACTGTTTTTT. Translated, it gives CSAGQSNEKLFF.

J is TRBJ2-5 and V is TRBV7-8; possibly TRBD2 for D (5 bases). Germline CDR1 SGHVS, CDR2 FQNEAQ. This CDR3 spans 15 amino acids. Trimming stripped 3 bases from V and 2 bases from J, with 13 bases between. The chain's CDR3 is CASSFQSGLQETQYF. The CDR3 region has the DNA TGTGCCAGCAGCTTTCAATCGGGGTTGCAAGAGACCCAGTACTTC. The variable domain in full, completed from reference TRBV7-8 and TRBJ2-5, reads GAGVSQSPRYKVAKRGQDVALRCDPISGHVSLFWYQQALGQGPEFLTYFQNEAQLDKSGLPSDRFFAERPEGSVSTLKIQRTQQEDSAVYLCASSFQSGLQETQYFGPGTRLLVL.